Listed below are T cell receptor beta chains from one sample, sequenced in a study of read filtering for tumor transcriptome and immune sequencing. From the reads, TCRdb called clonotypes with MiXCR, one entry per CDR3 protein. The sample comprises fewer than 90,000 distinct CDR3 sequences, 9% to 15% of which are singletons, and 14% to 15% rests with the top ten. Sequences were obtained from a population of CD138-negative cells sorted from bone marrow. The source of these receptors is a donor at least 40 years old with multiple myeloma. The CDR3 runs from the conserved cysteine through the conserved F or W. The D gene is left open where the match is weak. Size is stated for part of the rows, as once, few or many counts, or as a class when the clone is expanded.

clone_size,v_call,d_call,j_call,cdr3_nt,cdr3_aa
many,TRBV12-3/TRBV12-4,.,TRBJ2-3,TGTGCCAGCAGTTTTTTTGGGTCTAGCACAGATACGCAGTATTTT,CASSFFGSSTDTQYF
many,TRBV12-5,TRBD1,TRBJ1-1,TGTGCTAGTGGTTTGGTACCCCTTCCGGGACAGGGGTATGGCACTGAAGCTTTCTTT,CASGLVPLPGQGYGTEAFF
many,TRBV6-2/TRBV6-3,TRBD1,TRBJ1-2,TGTGCCAGCAGTTACGGGGGACAGGGGGCGGATGGCTACACCTTC,CASSYGGQGADGYTF
many,TRBV29-1,.,TRBJ2-5,TGCAGCGGTTTTAGGGGAGAGACCCAGTACTTC,CSGFRGETQYF
many,TRBV6-1,.,TRBJ1-5,TGTGCCAGCAGTGATCTGATTACCAGCAATCAGCCCCAGCATTTT,CASSDLITSNQPQHF
many,TRBV29-1,TRBD1,TRBJ1-1,TGCAGCGTGGATAGAAACAGGGGTACTGAAGCTTTCTTT,CSVDRNRGTEAFF
many,TRBV5-1,TRBD2,TRBJ2-3,TGCGCCAGCAGCTTGAAGGTTGCGGGGGCAGATACGCAGTATTTT,CASSLKVAGADTQYF
few,TRBV28,.,TRBJ2-6,TGTGCCAGCAGAGCTGGACCCGGGAACTCTGGGGCCAACGTCCTGACTTTC,CASRAGPGNSGANVLTF
many,TRBV29-1,.,TRBJ2-2,TGCAGCGGCAGAAGGAACACCGGGGAGCTGTTTTTT,CSGRRNTGELFF
many,TRBV20-1,TRBD2,TRBJ2-7,TGCAGTACGATCGACGGGACTAGCTACGAGCAGTACTTC,CSTIDGTSYEQYF
.,TRBV3-1,.,TRBJ1-1,TGTGCCAGCAAGGGGCGGGGAGACACTGAAGCTTTCTTT,CASKGRGDTEAFF
many,TRBV5-5,TRBD1,TRBJ2-2,TGTGCCAGCAGCTGGGGACAGCCGAACACCGGGGAGCTGTTTTTT,CASSWGQPNTGELFF
many,TRBV5-5,.,TRBJ2-5,TGTGCCAGCAGCCTCAGACAGACCCAAGAGACCCAGTACTTC,CASSLRQTQETQYF
many,TRBV10-3,TRBD1,TRBJ1-5,TGTGCCATCAGTGAGTTCAAAGGACAGGGGTTCAATCAGCCCCAGCATTTT,CAISEFKGQGFNQPQHF
many,TRBV20-1,.,TRBJ1-5,TGCAGTCCCACCGGGGGTGATCAGCCCCAGCATTTT,CSPTGGDQPQHF
many,TRBV6-5,.,TRBJ2-1,TGTGCCAGCAGTACCTCAGGGTACAATGAGCAGTTCTTC,CASSTSGYNEQFF
many,TRBV12-3/TRBV12-4,.,TRBJ1-5,TGTGCCAGCAGTTTAGGACCGAATCAGCCCCAGCATTTT,CASSLGPNQPQHF
many,TRBV3-1,.,TRBJ2-1,TGTGCCAGCAGCCAGCTAAACAACAATGAGCAGTTCTTC,CASSQLNNNEQFF
many,TRBV12-3/TRBV12-4,.,TRBJ2-2,TGTGCCAGCAGTTCCATTATCCGCCGGGAGCTGTTTTTT,CASSSIIRRELFF
many,TRBV14,TRBD2,TRBJ2-1,TGTGCCAGCAGCCAAGTTAGCGGGAGGGCCGGTGAGCAGTTCTTC,CASSQVSGRAGEQFF
many,TRBV20-1,TRBD2,TRBJ2-4,TGCAGTGCTAGTCTAGCGGGAGACGACAAAAACATTCAGTACTTC,CSASLAGDDKNIQYF
many,TRBV5-6,TRBD1,TRBJ2-1,TGTGCCAGCAGCTTCAGGGGGCCGAACAATGAGCAGTTCTTC,CASSFRGPNNEQFF
many,TRBV12-3/TRBV12-4,.,TRBJ2-2,TGTGCCAGCAGCTACTCGACTATAAGCACCGGGGAGCTGTTTTTT,CASSYSTISTGELFF
many,TRBV20-1,.,TRBJ2-3,TGCAGTGCCCGGCCTAGTGCCCATACGCAGTATTTT,CSARPSAHTQYF